These T cell receptor beta chains were read from a single sample in a study of blood T cells in healthy people across ages. TCRdb ran MiXCR on the 5' RACE reads and lists one entry per CDR3 protein. The data hold about 1,400,000 distinct CDR3 sequences, with around 55% observed a single time. Specimen: blood. The receptors were gathered from a man aged 18 to 29 in good health. CDR3s include the opening cysteine and the closing phenylalanine or tryptophan. A D gene is named only where the DNA matches it firmly. Not all rows give a size; the values are once, few, many and, for expanded clones, a class.

.,TRBD2,TRBJ2-5,TRBV12-3/TRBV12-4,TGTGCCAGCAGTCGGACTAGCGGCCACCAAGAGACCCAGTACTTC,CASSRTSGHQETQYF
.,TRBD1,TRBJ2-3,TRBV12-3/TRBV12-4,TGTGCCAGCAGTTCTCCGGGACAGGGGCTAGATACGCAGTATTTT,CASSSPGQGLDTQYF
few,.,TRBJ2-1,TRBV10-3,TGTGCCATTGCATGGGACAATGAGCAGTTCTTC,CAIAWDNEQFF
.,.,TRBJ2-7,TRBV6-1,TGTGCCAGCAGCACTAGTTTATGGACAGAGCATCGCTACGAGCAGTACTTC,CASSTSLWTEHRYEQYF
.,.,TRBJ2-7,TRBV29-1,TGCAGCATTGAAGATGGTACAGTTTCTACCTACGAGCAGTACTTC,CSIEDGTVSTYEQYF
few,.,TRBJ1-1,TRBV6-1,TGTGCCAGCAGTGAAGCACCGTGGGGGGGTAACACTGAAGCTTTCTTT,CASSEAPWGGNTEAFF
.,TRBD2,TRBJ2-3,TRBV5-1,TGCGCCAGCAGTAGGGAGGGATCACCTAGCACAGATACGCAGTATTTT,CASSREGSPSTDTQYF
.,.,TRBJ1-1,TRBV20-1,TGCAGTGCTAGAGGCAGGACGAACACTGAAGCTTTCTTT,CSARGRTNTEAFF
.,TRBD1,TRBJ1-2,TRBV24-1,TGTGCCACCAGTGACACCGGGACAGCCTTCCGGGGCTACACCTTC,CATSDTGTAFRGYTF
few,.,TRBJ2-6,TRBV10-3,TGTGCCATCAGTGAGCCGTCGATAGGGGCCACCTCTGGGGCCAACGTCCTGACTTTC,CAISEPSIGATSGANVLTF
once,.,TRBJ2-2,TRBV21-1,TGTGCCAGCAGCCCCCGGACAGTTGTGGAATCCCAATCCGGGGAGCTGTTTTTT,CASSPRTVVESQSGELFF
.,.,TRBJ2-1,TRBV7-2,TGTGCCAGCAGCCCTTCCTTTCGGGTCAATGAGCAGTTCTTC,CASSPSFRVNEQFF
.,.,TRBJ2-7,TRBV2,TGTGCCAGCAAAATAGACCACTACGAGCAGTACTTC,CASKIDHYEQYF
few,TRBD1,TRBJ1-2,TRBV7-2,TGTGCCAGCAGCCCGACCGGGACAGGGGACTATGGCTACACCTTC,CASSPTGTGDYGYTF
.,TRBD1,TRBJ1-2,TRBV7-2,TGTGCCAGCAGCTTAGATCAGGGGGCGCAAGTCTATGGCTACACCTTC,CASSLDQGAQVYGYTF
.,TRBD1,TRBJ2-1,TRBV27,TGTGCCAGCAGGAGGACAGGGGGCGATGAGCAGTTCTTC,CASRRTGGDEQFF
.,.,TRBJ2-1,TRBV19,TGTGCCAGTAGTATCAGAACAAGCAATGAGCAGTTCTTC,CASSIRTSNEQFF
few,.,TRBJ1-2,TRBV28,TGTGCCAGCAGTTTAAAGCTTAGACAGGAGCGTGGCTACACCTTC,CASSLKLRQERGYTF
.,.,TRBJ2-4,TRBV29-1,TGCAGCGCCCGGGGGAGGTACTTCAACATTCAGTACTTC,CSARGRYFNIQYF
.,.,TRBJ2-3,TRBV20-1,TGCAGTGCTGGGGCCCTGGCTAGGCCCCCAGATACGCAGTATTTT,CSAGALARPPDTQYF
.,.,TRBJ1-2,TRBV13,TGTGCCAGCAGCTCTCGACAGCGCCTCGGCTATGGCTACACCTTC,CASSSRQRLGYGYTF
once,.,TRBJ2-3,TRBV5-1,TGCGCCAGCCATGGAACTAAAGATACGCAGTATTTT,CASHGTKDTQYF
.,.,TRBJ1-1,TRBV2,TGTGCCAGCAGCCCCCATAGCGATGAAGCTTTCTTT,CASSPHSDEAFF
.,.,TRBJ1-2,TRBV12-3/TRBV12-4,TGTGCCAGCAGTTTAATCAGGGATGGCTACACCTTC,CASSLIRDGYTF
.,.,TRBJ2-7,TRBV5-1,TGCGCCAGCAGCTTAGGGTACGGCTCCTACGAGCAGTCCTTC,CASSLGYGSYEQSF
.,.,TRBJ1-4,TRBV27,TGTGCCAGCAGCTCGGGAGAAGGAGCCGAAAAACTGTTTTTT,CASSSGEGAEKLFF
.,.,TRBJ1-2,TRBV10-3,TGTGCCATCAGTGAAACGACAGATAGATCTGGCTACACCTTC,CAISETTDRSGYTF
.,.,TRBJ2-1,TRBV20-1,TGCAGTGCTAGAGCCGGGCAGGGGCTCTACAATGAGCAGTTCTTC,CSARAGQGLYNEQFF
few,.,TRBJ2-1,TRBV6-2/TRBV6-3,TGTGCCAGCAGTTACAACTCAATGCAATACAATGAGCAGTTCTTC,CASSYNSMQYNEQFF
.,.,TRBJ2-7,TRBV11-2,TGTGCCAGCAGCGCCCAGACAGCAACTGAAGCGCAGTACTTC,CASSAQTATEAQYF
.,.,TRBJ2-2,TRBV2,TGTGCCAGCAGTGAATATGGTTCCACCGTGGGGGAGCTGTTTTTT,CASSEYGSTVGELFF
.,.,TRBJ2-3,TRBV6-5,TGTGCCTCGGGACGGACTATGCCGTATTTT,CASGRTMPYF
.,TRBD2,TRBJ2-7,TRBV9,TGTGCCAGCAGCACCGGGACTAGCGGGAGGTTATACGAGCAGTACTTC,CASSTGTSGRLYEQYF
.,TRBD2,TRBJ2-3,TRBV5-1,TGCGCCAGCAGCTTAGCTAGCGGGGGATTCACAGATACGCAGTATTTT,CASSLASGGFTDTQYF
few,.,TRBJ2-5,TRBV20-1,TGCAGTGCTAGAGCGAGTGGCACCGAGACCCAGTACTTC,CSARASGTETQYF
.,.,TRBJ2-5,TRBV15,TGTGCCACCAGCAGAGATTGGGGGCAAGAGACCCAGTACTTC,CATSRDWGQETQYF
.,TRBD1,TRBJ2-7,TRBV9,TGCGCCAGCAGCGCCGGACAGGGAAGCGACGAGCAGTACTTC,CASSAGQGSDEQYF
.,.,TRBJ2-3,TRBV29-1,TGCAGCTTGAGAGGGACATCTGTCACAGATGCGCAGTATTTT,CSLRGTSVTDAQYF
.,.,TRBJ2-5,TRBV4-1,TGCGCCAGCAGCCAAGTAGAAGGGGACAATGAGCAGTACTTC,CASSQVEGDNEQYF
.,TRBD1,TRBJ1-6,TRBV20-1,TGCAGGGCCGCCGGGACAGGGGATTCACCCCTCCACTTT,CRAAGTGDSPLHF
once,.,TRBJ1-1,TRBV7-2,TGTGCCAGCAGCTTAGTAGGCAGGCAGGCGGTACACACTGAAGCTTTCTTT,CASSLVGRQAVHTEAFF
.,.,TRBJ2-3,TRBV9,TGTGCCAGCAGAGTCGCTTTAGGCTACACAGATACGCAGTATTTT,CASRVALGYTDTQYF
few,TRBD1,TRBJ2-7,TRBV5-1,TGCGCCAGCAACATCGGGACAGGGGAGTACGAGCAGTACTTC,CASNIGTGEYEQYF
.,.,TRBJ2-7,TRBV6-7,TGTGCCAGCAGTTACCCCAAGGGGGTAACGGAGCAGTACTTC,CASSYPKGVTEQYF
.,.,TRBJ2-3,TRBV7-9,TGTGCCAGCATCCCAGAGGTCTGGCACACAGATACGCAGTATTTT,CASIPEVWHTDTQYF